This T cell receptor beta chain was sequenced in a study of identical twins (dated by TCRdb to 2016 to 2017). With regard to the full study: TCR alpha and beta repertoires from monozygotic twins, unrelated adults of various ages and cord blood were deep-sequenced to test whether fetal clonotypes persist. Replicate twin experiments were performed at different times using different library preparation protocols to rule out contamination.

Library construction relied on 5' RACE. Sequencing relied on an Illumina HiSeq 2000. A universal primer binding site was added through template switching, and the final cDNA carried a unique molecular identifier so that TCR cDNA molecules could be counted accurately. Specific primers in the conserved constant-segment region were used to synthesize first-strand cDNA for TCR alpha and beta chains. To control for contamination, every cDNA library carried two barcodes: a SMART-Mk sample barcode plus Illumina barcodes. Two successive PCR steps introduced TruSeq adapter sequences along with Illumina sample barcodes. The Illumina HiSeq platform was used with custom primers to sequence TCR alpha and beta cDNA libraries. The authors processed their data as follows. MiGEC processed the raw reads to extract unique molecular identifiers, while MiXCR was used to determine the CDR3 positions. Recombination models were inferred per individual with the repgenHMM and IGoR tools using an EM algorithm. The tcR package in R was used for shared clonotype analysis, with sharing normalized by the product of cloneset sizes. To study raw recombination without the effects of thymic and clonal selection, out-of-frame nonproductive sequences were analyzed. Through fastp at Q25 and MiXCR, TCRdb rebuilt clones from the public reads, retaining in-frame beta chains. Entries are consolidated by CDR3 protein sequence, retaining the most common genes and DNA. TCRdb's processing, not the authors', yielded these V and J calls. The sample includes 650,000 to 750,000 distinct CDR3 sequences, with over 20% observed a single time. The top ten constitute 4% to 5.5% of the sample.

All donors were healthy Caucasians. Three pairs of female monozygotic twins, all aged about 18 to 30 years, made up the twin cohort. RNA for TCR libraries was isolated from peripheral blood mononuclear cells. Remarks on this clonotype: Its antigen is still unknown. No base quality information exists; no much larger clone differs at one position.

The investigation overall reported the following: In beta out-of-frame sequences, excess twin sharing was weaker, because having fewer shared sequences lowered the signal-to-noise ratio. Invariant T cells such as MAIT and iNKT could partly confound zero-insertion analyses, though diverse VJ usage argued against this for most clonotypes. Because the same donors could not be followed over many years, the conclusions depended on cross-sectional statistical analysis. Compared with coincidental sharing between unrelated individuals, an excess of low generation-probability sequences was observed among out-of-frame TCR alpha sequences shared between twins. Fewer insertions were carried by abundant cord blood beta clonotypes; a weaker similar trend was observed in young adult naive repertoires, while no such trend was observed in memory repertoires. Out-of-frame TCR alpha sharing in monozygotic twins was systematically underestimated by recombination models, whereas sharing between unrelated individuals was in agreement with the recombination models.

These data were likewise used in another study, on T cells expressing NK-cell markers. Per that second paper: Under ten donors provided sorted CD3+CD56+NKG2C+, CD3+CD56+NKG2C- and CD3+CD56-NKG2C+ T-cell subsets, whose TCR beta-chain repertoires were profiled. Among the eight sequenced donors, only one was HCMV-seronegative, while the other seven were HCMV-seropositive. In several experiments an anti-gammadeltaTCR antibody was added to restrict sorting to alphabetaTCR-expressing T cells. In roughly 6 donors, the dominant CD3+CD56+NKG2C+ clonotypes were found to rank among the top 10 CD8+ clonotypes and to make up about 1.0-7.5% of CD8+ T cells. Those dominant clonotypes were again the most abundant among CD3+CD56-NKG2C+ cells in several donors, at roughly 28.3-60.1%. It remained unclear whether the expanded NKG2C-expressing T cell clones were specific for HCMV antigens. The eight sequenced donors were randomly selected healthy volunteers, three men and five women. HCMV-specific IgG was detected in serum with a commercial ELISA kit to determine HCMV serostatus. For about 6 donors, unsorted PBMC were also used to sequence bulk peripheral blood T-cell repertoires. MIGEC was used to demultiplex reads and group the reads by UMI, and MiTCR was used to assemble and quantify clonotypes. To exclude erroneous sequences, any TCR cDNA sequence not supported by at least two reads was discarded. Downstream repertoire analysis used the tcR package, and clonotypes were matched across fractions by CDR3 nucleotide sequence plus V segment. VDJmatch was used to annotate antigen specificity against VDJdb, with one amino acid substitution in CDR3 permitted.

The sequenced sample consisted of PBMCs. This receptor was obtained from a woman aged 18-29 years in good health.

This receptor carries the CDR3 CASSPRRIAGANEQFF. DNA sequence: TGTGCCAGCAGCCCGAGAAGGATAGCGGGAGCCAATGAGCAGTTCTTC. The chain couples TRBV7-8 to TRBJ2-1; the central 9 bases match TRBD2. The CDR3 runs 16 residues from the cysteine to the phenylalanine. The read is trimmed to its CDR3 DNA, 48 bases read in frame from base 1. CDR1 and CDR2 are drawn from the germline V gene: SGHVS, FQNEAQ. Trimming takes 5 bases off V and 6 bases off J; junction bases not matched to a gene: 11. Reference TRBV7-8 and TRBJ2-1 genes cover what lies past the CDR3, so the full variable domain is GAGVSQSPRYKVAKRGQDVALRCDPISGHVSLFWYQQALGQGPEFLTYFQNEAQLDKSGLPSDRFFAERPEGSVSTLKIQRTQQEDSAVYLCASSPRRIAGANEQFFGPGTRLTVL.